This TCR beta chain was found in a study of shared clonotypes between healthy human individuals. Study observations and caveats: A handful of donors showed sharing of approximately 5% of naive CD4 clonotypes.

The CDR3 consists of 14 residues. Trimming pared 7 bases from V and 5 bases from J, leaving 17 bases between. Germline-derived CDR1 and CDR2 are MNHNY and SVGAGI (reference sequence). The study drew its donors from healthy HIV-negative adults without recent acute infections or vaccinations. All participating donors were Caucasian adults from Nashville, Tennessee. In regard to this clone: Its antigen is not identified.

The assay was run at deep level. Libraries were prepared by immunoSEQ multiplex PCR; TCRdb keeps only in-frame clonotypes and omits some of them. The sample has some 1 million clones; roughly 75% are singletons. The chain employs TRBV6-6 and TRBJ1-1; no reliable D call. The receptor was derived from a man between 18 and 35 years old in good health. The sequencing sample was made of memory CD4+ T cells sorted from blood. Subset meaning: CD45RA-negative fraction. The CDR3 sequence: CASTSGRMVTEAFF. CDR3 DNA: TGTGCCAGCACCTCCGGCAGGATGGTAACTGAAGCTTTCTTT.